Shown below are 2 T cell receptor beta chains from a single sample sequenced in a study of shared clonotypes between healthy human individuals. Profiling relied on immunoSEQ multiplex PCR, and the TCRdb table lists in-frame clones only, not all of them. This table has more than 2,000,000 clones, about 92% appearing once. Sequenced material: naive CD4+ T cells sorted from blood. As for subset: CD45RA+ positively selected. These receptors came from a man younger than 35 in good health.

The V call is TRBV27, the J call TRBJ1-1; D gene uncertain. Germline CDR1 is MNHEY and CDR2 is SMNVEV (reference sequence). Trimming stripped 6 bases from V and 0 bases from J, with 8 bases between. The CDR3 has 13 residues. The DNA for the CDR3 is TGTGCCAGCAGGTTCCTTATGAACACTGAAGCTTTCTTT. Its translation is CASRFLMNTEAFF.

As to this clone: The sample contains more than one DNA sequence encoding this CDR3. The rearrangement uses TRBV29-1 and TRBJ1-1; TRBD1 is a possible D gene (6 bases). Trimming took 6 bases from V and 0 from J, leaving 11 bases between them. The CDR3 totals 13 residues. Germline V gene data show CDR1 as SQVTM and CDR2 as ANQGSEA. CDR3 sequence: CSVGGRLNTEAFF. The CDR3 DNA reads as TGCAGCGTGGGGGGCAGATTGAACACTGAAGCTTTCTTT.